This T cell receptor beta chain came from a study of blood T cells in healthy people across ages (dated by TCRdb to between 2015 and 2016). In terms of the full investigation: Template switching captured roughly one uniquely barcoded TCR beta cDNA molecule per two T cells in model experiments. Using deep sequencing normalized with unique cDNA molecular identifiers, the study measured how TCR beta repertoire diversity changes with age. The donors were split into four age groups: young (average about 15 years), middle-aged (39), aged (roughly 65) and long-lived (approximately 80). To avoid experimental bias, donors of different ages were randomly spread across the sequencing lanes. Two additional independent replicas of 1 million unique cDNA reads from the same blood draw were analyzed for two donors (one aged 18 to 29 and one aged 80 or older). The paper as a whole reports these results and caveats: Compared with the aged group, the long-lived group had more naive CD4+ T cells, fewer expanded clones and increased TCR diversity, suggesting age selection. Because donor CMV infection status was unknown, age-related changes in expanded clonotypes were potentially confounded. Since profiling was done on bulk unsorted PBMCs, naive and antigen-experienced compartments could not be conclusively compared. As age increased, observed TCR beta diversity per million T cells dropped in a roughly linear way, and a significant reduction was already evident by age 40. Observed TCR beta diversity correlated strongly with the percentage of naive T cells measured by flow cytometry. Estimates of total diversity based on one million sequenced T cells were regarded as lower bounds and as underestimates.

This clonotype has ten or more counts. Its antigen remains undetermined. No base quality information exists; no much larger clone differs at one position. The germline ends are 8 bases apart after V is trimmed by 0 bases and J by 1 base. Spanning cysteine to phenylalanine, the CDR3 consists of 15 amino acids. Only the CDR3 region is kept as DNA, spanning 45 bases read in frame from base 1. Per the germline V gene (reference sequence), LGHDT is the CDR1 and YNNKEL is the CDR2. Receptor amplification or capture employed 5' RACE. Sequencing was carried out with an Illumina HiSeq 2500. A second PCR of roughly 7 to 12 cycles was run with a J-beta primer mix and a sample-barcoded 5' primer. Each TCR beta cDNA molecule received a unique molecular identifier from a template-switch 5' adaptor carrying 12 random nucleotides. Each sample yielded at least 3 million CDR3-containing paired-end reads. First-strand cDNA synthesis was performed from all RNA using the Mint cDNA synthesis kit, with priming by a TRBC-specific oligonucleotide. After uracil-DNA glycosylase treatment, a first 18-cycle PCR used universal primers M1SS and BC2_uni_R on all cDNA. The source study handled its data this way. Normalization of each sample was performed by random selection of 1 million high-quality reads, each carrying a distinct molecular identifier. Reads with shared molecular identifiers were discarded instead of being binned into consensus sequences. MiTCR, run with a Q25 quality threshold and the strictest error-elimination algorithm, handled CDR3 identification, clonotype clustering and error correction. A nonparametric unseen species model using Euler transformation provided a lower-bound estimate of total TCR beta diversity. The public sequencing data were trimmed at Q25 with fastp and processed into clonotypes with MiXCR by TCRdb, which kept only in-frame beta chains. Rows with a matching CDR3 protein are joined into one entry that keeps the most common DNA and genes. These V and J calls rely on TCRdb rather than the paper's analysis. In all, the sample holds about 640,000 distinct CDR3 sequences, and approximately 30% of those were seen once. Of the sample, approximately 15% is held by the ten largest clones.

The approximately 39 donors, aged 6 to 90 years, were systemically healthy Caucasian individuals from Russia. About 9.8 milliliters of peripheral blood were drawn from each donor into EDTA-treated Vacutainer tubes. Ficoll-Paque density-gradient centrifugation was used to isolate PBMCs, with at least 6 million obtained per sample. Total RNA, at least 5 micrograms per sample, was extracted from PBMCs with Trizol reagent. Naive CD45RAhigh/CD27high T cell percentages were measured by flow cytometry on a PBMC aliquot from every donor. The chain joins TRBV3-1 to TRBJ2-3, with no reliable assignment of the D segment. The source material was blood. The clonotype comes from a woman of 80 years or more in good health. Read as DNA, the sequence is TGTGCCAGCAGCCAAGATCCATGGGGCACAGATACGCAGTATTTT. Its product reads: CASSQDPWGTDTQYF.